Sequencing of this TCR beta chain was carried out in a study of cytomegalovirus exposure and HLA in healthy donors. The study, taken as a whole, reports: Reported performance of the classifier showed diagnosis of cytomegalovirus status with high specificity and sensitivity.

All donors participated as healthy donors of bone marrow. V lost 5 bases to trimming and J lost 8 bases; unmatched junction nucleotides: 10. The CDR3 is 15 residues long. The germline CDR1 and CDR2 sequences are PRHDT and FYEKMQ (reference sequence). The PCR was carried out with 60 Vbeta primers and 13 Jbeta primers. Method: immunoSEQ multiplex PCR; TCRdb's copy keeps in-frame clones and lacks some. The top ten clones hold around 0.3% of a sample with around 200,000 clones, about 88% of them seen once. Concerning this clone itself: As yet, its antigen is unknown.

The sequence was collected from a woman aged 25 to 39 in good health and CMV-seronegative. Sequencing was done on a sample of PBMCs. This chain uses TRBV13 with TRBJ1-4, with TRBD1 matching 8 bases. The CDR3 protein is CASSRGDRRTEKLFF. The CDR3 region has the DNA TGTGCCAGCAGCAGGGGGGACAGGAGGACCGAAAAACTGTTTTTT.